The T cell receptor (beta chain) described here comes from a study of OX40 agonist ivuxolimab in advanced cancers. The study's findings and limits: More expanded clones were seen, on average, in CD8+ T cells than in CD4+. What antigens the expanded peripheral T cells recognized was never established.

On this clone: Antigen: not known.

Autoimmune disease history or systemic immunosuppression meant exclusion. Repertoires were generated with immunoSEQ multiplex PCR, while TCRdb's copy carries only in-frame clones and drops some. The data contain around 50,000 clones, around 84% of them seen just once; the ten biggest clones take up about a fifth. Germline V gene data show CDR1 as SGHVS and CDR2 as FNYEAQ. The CDR3 has 16 amino acids. V was pared by 0 bases and J by 9 bases, with 15 bases between. This specimen was CD4+ or CD8+ T cells sorted from blood, taken in a trial of the OX40 agonist ivuxolimab. The TCR comes from an adult with an advanced solid tumor such as melanoma, head and neck, liver or kidney cancer. The chain combines TRBV7-6 with TRBJ1-6; no firm D call. The CDR3 DNA is TGTGCCAGCAGCTTAGCCCTGGGAGGGTTTGGTTCACCCCTCCACTTT. Its protein product is CASSLALGGFGSPLHF.